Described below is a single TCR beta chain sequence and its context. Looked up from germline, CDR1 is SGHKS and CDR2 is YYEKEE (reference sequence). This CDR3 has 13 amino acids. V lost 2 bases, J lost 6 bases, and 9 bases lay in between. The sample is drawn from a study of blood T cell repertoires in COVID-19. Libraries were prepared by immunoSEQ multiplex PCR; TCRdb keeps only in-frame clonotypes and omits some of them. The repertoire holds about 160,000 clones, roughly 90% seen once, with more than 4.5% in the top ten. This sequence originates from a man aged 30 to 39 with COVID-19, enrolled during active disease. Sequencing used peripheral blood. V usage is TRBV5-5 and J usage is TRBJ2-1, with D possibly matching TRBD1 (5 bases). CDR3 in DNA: TGTGCCAGCAGCTTTCAGGGAAGCAATGAGCAGTTCTTC. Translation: CASSFQGSNEQFF. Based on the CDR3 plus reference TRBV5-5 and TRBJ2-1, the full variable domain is DAGVTQSPTHLIKTRGQQVTLRCSPISGHKSVSWYQQVLGQGPQFIFQYYEKEERGRGNFPDRFSARQFPNYSSELNVNALLLGDSALYLCASSFQGSNEQFFGPGTRLTVL.